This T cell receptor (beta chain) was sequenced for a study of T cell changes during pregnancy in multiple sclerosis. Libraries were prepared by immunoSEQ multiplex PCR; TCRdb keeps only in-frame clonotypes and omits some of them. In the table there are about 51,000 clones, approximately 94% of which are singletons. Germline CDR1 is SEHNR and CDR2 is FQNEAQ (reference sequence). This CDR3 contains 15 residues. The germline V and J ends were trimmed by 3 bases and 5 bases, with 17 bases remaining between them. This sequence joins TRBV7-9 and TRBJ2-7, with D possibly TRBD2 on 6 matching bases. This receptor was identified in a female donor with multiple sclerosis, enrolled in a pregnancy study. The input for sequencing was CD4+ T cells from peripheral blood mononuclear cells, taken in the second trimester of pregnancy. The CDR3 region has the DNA TGTGCCAGCAGCTTCTATACCGGGGGTTTCAACGAGCAGTACTTC. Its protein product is CASSFYTGGFNEQYF.